A selection of T cell receptor beta chains follows, all from one sample in a study of blood T cells in healthy people across ages. A single record per CDR3 protein comes from TCRdb applying MiXCR to the 5' RACE reads. This sample has hundreds of thousands of distinct CDR3 sequences, with 58% found just once. The sample comprised blood. These receptors were collected from a young man in good health. CDR3s include the opening cysteine and the closing phenylalanine or tryptophan. The D gene is left open where the match is weak. A row's size may be missing; if present it is once, few, many or a size class.

few,TRBJ1-2,TRBD1,TRBV11-2,TGTGCCAGCAGCCTGGACAGGTTGGACTATGGCTACACCTTC,CASSLDRLDYGYTF
many,TRBJ2-7,NA,TRBV7-2,TGTGCCAGCAGCTTAGCCGTGGGCCCCGACGAGCAGTACTTC,CASSLAVGPDEQYF
NA,TRBJ2-5,NA,TRBV2,TGTGCCAGCAGTGCAAGAATTGAGCAGTACTTC,CASSARIEQYF
NA,TRBJ2-7,TRBD1,TRBV6-2/TRBV6-3,TGTGCCAGCAGTCTCCGGGACAGGGGGATAACCGAGCAGTACTTC,CASSLRDRGITEQYF
NA,TRBJ2-5,NA,TRBV20-1,TGCAGTGTGGGGCGCGCCGAGGGTGTGCAGTACTTC,CSVGRAEGVQYF
NA,TRBJ2-1,NA,TRBV20-1,TGCAGTGCCAGGCAGGACTCGGGGGTTTACAATGAGCAGTTCTTC,CSARQDSGVYNEQFF
NA,TRBJ2-5,NA,TRBV12-3/TRBV12-4,TGTGCCAGCAGCGCGGGGGCCGTTACGGAGACCCAGTACTTC,CASSAGAVTETQYF
NA,TRBJ2-2,NA,TRBV5-1,TGCGCCAGCAGCTTGTTGGCGGGGATCACCGGGGAGCTGTTTTTT,CASSLLAGITGELFF
NA,TRBJ2-1,TRBD2,TRBV7-9,TGTGCCAGCACCTTTACCGGGAGGGATGAGCAGTTCTTC,CASTFTGRDEQFF
NA,TRBJ2-2,NA,TRBV28,TGTGCCAGCAGACTCCAGACTACCCTTAACACCGGGGAGCTGTTTTTT,CASRLQTTLNTGELFF
NA,TRBJ1-6,NA,TRBV6-1,TGTGCCAGCTATCAGAATTCACCCCTCCACTTT,CASYQNSPLHF
NA,TRBJ2-5,NA,TRBV29-1,TGCAGCGTTGACGTCGGGGAGACCCAGTACTTC,CSVDVGETQYF
NA,TRBJ2-5,NA,TRBV7-7,TGTGCTAGCAGCTCCGCGGTCAGCGGAGGTAACTCACAAGAGACCCAGTACTTC,CASSSAVSGGNSQETQYF
once,TRBJ2-7,NA,TRBV9,TGTGCCAGCAGCCTCCAGAATCGGGGGGAGCAGTACTTC,CASSLQNRGEQYF
NA,TRBJ2-7,NA,TRBV9,TGTGCCAGCAGCGAGGGATCGCGGGACCCCGACGAGCAGTACTTC,CASSEGSRDPDEQYF
NA,TRBJ2-5,TRBD2,TRBV7-9,TGTGCCAGCAGCTCCTTAGCGGGAGGGGAGGAGCAGTACTTC,CASSSLAGGEEQYF
NA,TRBJ2-3,NA,TRBV7-3,TGTGCCAGCAGCTTAATGGGCGGGGACAGCACAGATACGCAGTATTTT,CASSLMGGDSTDTQYF
NA,TRBJ2-1,TRBD1,TRBV4-3,TGCGCCAGCAGCCAAGACCCGACAGGGTCCTCCTACAATGAGCAGTTCTTC,CASSQDPTGSSYNEQFF
NA,TRBJ2-7,TRBD1,TRBV6-5,TGTGCCAGCAGTTACCGGGACAGGGGGGGTTACGAGCAGTACTTC,CASSYRDRGGYEQYF
NA,TRBJ2-5,NA,TRBV29-1,TGCAGCGTGACCGCAGACCAAGAGACCCGGTACTTC,CSVTADQETRYF
NA,TRBJ2-3,TRBD2,TRBV10-3,TGTGCCATCAGTGGGGGTACTAGCGGGAGACCAGATACGCAGTATTTT,CAISGGTSGRPDTQYF
NA,TRBJ2-3,NA,TRBV27,TGTGCCAGCGCCCCGAGAGGGACCGATACGCAGTATTTT,CASAPRGTDTQYF
NA,TRBJ1-2,NA,TRBV19,TGTGCCAGTAGACCCCTAAAGCCCTTAGGCTATGGCTACACCTTC,CASRPLKPLGYGYTF
NA,TRBJ2-1,TRBD1,TRBV6-2/TRBV6-3,TGTGCCAGCAGTTACGGCGGGACAGGGTGGGAAGGTGAGCAGTTCTTC,CASSYGGTGWEGEQFF
few,TRBJ2-1,NA,TRBV5-6,TGTGCCAGCAGCCCCGGACAGTATGAGCAGTTCTTC,CASSPGQYEQFF